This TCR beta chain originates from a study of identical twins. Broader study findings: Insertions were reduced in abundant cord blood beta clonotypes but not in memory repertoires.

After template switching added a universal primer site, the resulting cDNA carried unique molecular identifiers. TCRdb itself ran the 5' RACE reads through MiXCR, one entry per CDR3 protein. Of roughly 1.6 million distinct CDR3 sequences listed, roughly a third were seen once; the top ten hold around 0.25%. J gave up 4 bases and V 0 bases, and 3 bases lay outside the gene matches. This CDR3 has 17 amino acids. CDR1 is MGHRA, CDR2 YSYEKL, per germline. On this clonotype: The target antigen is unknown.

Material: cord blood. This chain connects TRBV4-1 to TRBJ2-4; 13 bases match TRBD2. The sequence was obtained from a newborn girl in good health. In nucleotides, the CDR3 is TGCGCCAGCAGCCAAGAACTAGCGGGAGGGCCTAAAAACATTCAGTACTTC. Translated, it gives CASSQELAGGPKNIQYF.